These T cell receptor beta chains were read from a single sample in a study of blood T cells in healthy people across ages. TCRdb called the 5' RACE reads again in MiXCR, with one record for every CDR3 protein. The sample contains about 320,000 distinct CDR3 sequences, around 29% of which appear only once. Sequencing was done on a sample of blood. Receptors originate from a woman aged 70-85 years in good health. CDR3s include the opening cysteine and the closing phenylalanine or tryptophan.

J,V,CDR3
TRBJ1-5,TRBV20-1,CSARAPNKINQPQHF
NA,TRBV6-1,CASSERRDRGRSYEQYF
TRBJ1-5,TRBV9,CASSEGLEANQPQHF
TRBJ1-2,TRBV28,CASSSPRDTHNGYTF
TRBJ1-5,TRBV6-2/TRBV6-3,CASGYQQGSNQPQHF
TRBJ1-6,TRBV6-4,CASSDRWNSPLHF
TRBJ2-3,TRBV7-2,CASSFRGSSGGTDTQYF
TRBJ2-3,TRBV5-1,CASSTTGFAVTDTQYF
TRBJ2-3,TRBV20-1,CSAESPGATDTQYF
TRBJ1-2,TRBV6-1,CASSAGTAFGYTF
TRBJ2-5,TRBV20-1,CSARGHAQETQYF
TRBJ1-3,TRBV9,CASSPSLDAISGNTIYF
TRBJ2-1,TRBV4-3,CASSQESENEQFF
TRBJ2-3,TRBV7-3,CASSSDGRPTDTQYF
TRBJ1-1,TRBV29-1,CSARLADTEAFF
TRBJ2-2,TRBV3-1,CASSRGEYTGELFF
TRBJ2-3,TRBV15,CATRPPETDTQYF
TRBJ1-6,TRBV5-1,CASSLARDNSPLHF
TRBJ2-5,TRBV20-1,CSARWGWTQETQYF
TRBJ2-1,TRBV5-1,CASSPPRVAGGHEQFF
TRBJ2-3,TRBV6-5,CASSYSGRDTQYF
TRBJ1-5,TRBV6-5,CTSSYTGHSNQPQHF
TRBJ1-1,TRBV29-1,CSVVNSLNTEAFF
TRBJ2-5,TRBV12-3/TRBV12-4,CASTRTSQETQYF
TRBJ1-2,TRBV20-1,CSAIEIGYGYTF
TRBJ1-4,TRBV7-2,CASSSNRGTTNEKLFF
TRBJ2-2,TRBV15,CATSSLGRNGELFF
TRBJ2-5,TRBV20-1,CSARVVGGGETQYF
TRBJ2-5,TRBV5-1,CASSLMQAVEEQYF
TRBJ1-2,TRBV18,CASSQAEGYTF
TRBJ1-4,TRBV7-9,CASSLTMGEKLFF
TRBJ1-2,TRBV7-2,CASQPLDYGYTF
TRBJ2-6,TRBV9,CASSVEVSGPTSGANVLTF
TRBJ2-4,TRBV14,CASSQVEGKKNIQYF
TRBJ2-1,TRBV7-8,CASSQGLENNEQFF
TRBJ2-5,TRBV10-3,CAISGATGISLETQYF
TRBJ1-2,TRBV5-1,CASSVPGDGYTF
TRBJ2-3,TRBV7-9,CASSLGASGRGTDTQYF
TRBJ2-7,TRBV4-1,CASSRGGLAIYEQYF
TRBJ2-4,TRBV20-1,CSAVSLVSKNIQYF
NA,TRBV6-2/TRBV6-3,CASRPRLAGRLDEQYF
TRBJ2-3,TRBV7-3,CASSSSGTSSDTQYF
TRBJ2-4,TRBV5-6,CASSFLRGNIQYF
TRBJ2-3,TRBV20-1,CSVRDLGTDTQYF
TRBJ1-3,TRBV18,CASSPGQGAGNTIYF
TRBJ2-4,TRBV12-3/TRBV12-4,CASRGAGVAKNIQYF
TRBJ1-5,TRBV15,CATTDSYSNQPQHF